The sequence of this T cell receptor (beta chain) was determined in a study of T cell responses to AZD1222 COVID-19 vaccine. Study background: Combined were second doses at about 4 or about 12 weeks. Findings and caveats of the study: A reported finding is that nearly half of spike-specific TCRs target unmutated variant regions. Repertoire sampling happened only post peak T cell response. Dominant at 160-218 and 743-854, vaccine-associated CD4 TCRs also spanned spike.

The CDR3 contains 15 residues. Measured with immunoSEQ multiplex PCR; TCRdb has only the in-frame clones, and not every one. The sample yields 100,000 to 150,000 clones, 88% seen once. As regards this clone: What it recognizes is unknown.

The sequences come from peripheral blood, collected on day 0 of AZD1222 vaccination. The J gene is TRBJ1-2, the V gene TRBV21-1; TRBD1 was called by the table and not checked on the DNA. TRBV21-1 is marked as a pseudogene. The sequence came from an adult in good health. CDR3 coding DNA: TGTGCCAGCAGCAAGCCAGGGGGAGTTTGCTATGGCTACACCTTC. Encoded protein: CASSKPGGVCYGYTF.